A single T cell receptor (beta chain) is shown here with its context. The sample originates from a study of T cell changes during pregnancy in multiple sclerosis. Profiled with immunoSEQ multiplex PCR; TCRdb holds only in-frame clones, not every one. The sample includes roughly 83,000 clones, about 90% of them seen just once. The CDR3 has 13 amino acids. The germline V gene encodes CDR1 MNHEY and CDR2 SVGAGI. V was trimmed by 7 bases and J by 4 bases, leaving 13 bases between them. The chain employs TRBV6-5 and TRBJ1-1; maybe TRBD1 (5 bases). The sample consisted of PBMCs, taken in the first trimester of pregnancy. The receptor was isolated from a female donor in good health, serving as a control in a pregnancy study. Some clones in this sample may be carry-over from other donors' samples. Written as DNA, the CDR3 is TGTGCCAGCATTCCGGGGGGGGGCACTGAAGCTTTCTTT. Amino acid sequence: CASIPGGGTEAFF.